Sequencing of this TCR beta chain was carried out in a study of T cell responses to AZD1222 COVID-19 vaccine. Findings and limits, study-wide: The repertoires were collected only after the peak T cell response. Donors, mostly white British, included more females; clonal diversity was possibly underestimated.

Notes on this clone: The target antigen is unknown.

Generated by immunoSEQ multiplex PCR, the TCRdb table keeps only in-frame clones and is missing some. The sample carries 150,000 to 180,000 clones, over 85% recorded once. The V gene lost 2 bases and the J gene lost 3 bases, with 10 bases spanning the gap. The CDR3 has 14 residues. CDR1 LNHNV and CDR2 YYDKDF come from the germline V gene (reference sequence). This material consisted of peripheral blood, taken on day 0 of AZD1222 vaccination. The origin of this receptor is an adult in good health. J is TRBJ1-1 and V is TRBV15, with D maybe TRBD1 (6 bases). CDR3 region: CATSRRAGDTEAFF. In nucleotides, the CDR3 is TGTGCCACCAGCAGAAGGGCAGGGGACACTGAAGCTTTCTTT.